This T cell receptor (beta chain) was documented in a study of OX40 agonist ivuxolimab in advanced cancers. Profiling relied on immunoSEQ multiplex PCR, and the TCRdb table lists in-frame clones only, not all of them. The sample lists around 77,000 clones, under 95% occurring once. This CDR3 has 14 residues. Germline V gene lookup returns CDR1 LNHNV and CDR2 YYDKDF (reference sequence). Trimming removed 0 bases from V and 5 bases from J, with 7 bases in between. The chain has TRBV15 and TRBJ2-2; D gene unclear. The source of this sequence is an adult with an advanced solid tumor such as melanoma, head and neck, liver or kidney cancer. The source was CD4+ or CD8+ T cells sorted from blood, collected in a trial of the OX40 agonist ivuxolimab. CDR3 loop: CATSRDRITGELFF. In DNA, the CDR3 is TGTGCCACCAGCAGAGATAGGATTACCGGGGAGCTGTTTTTT.